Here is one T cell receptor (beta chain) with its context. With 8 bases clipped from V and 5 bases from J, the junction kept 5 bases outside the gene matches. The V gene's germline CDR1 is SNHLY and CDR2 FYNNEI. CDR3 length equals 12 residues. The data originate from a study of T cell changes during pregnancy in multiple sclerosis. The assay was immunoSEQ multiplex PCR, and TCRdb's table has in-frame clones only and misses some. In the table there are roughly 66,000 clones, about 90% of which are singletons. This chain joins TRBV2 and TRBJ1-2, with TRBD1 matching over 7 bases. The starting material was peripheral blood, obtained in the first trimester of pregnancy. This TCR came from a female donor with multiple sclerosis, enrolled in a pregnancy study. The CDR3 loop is CASSGTAYGYTF. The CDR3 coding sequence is TGTGCCAGCTCCGGGACAGCTTATGGCTACACCTTC.